The 3 T cell receptor beta chains listed next were all sequenced from one sample in a study of blood T cell repertoires in COVID-19. Here immunoSEQ multiplex PCR was the method, and the copy in TCRdb shows in-frame clones only, minus some. The profile covers about 210,000 clones, with around 86% appearing a single time and 4.5% to 7% taken by the ten largest. The sequenced material came from PBMCs or T cells enriched from blood (not recorded which). These receptors were obtained from a man between 40 and 49 years old with acute COVID-19.

Concerning this clone: Germline is not matched at one junction end, which may reflect a read error. The chain recombines TRBV19 with TRBJ1-1, with 9 nucleotides matching TRBD1. Germline V CDR1 and CDR2: LNHDA, SQIVND (reference sequence). The CDR3 totals 13 residues. The CDR3 DNA reads TGTGCCAGTAGAGTCCCGGGACAGGGTTCGCCTTCATTT. It encodes CASRVPGQGSPSF.

This rearrangement joins TRBV12-3 or TRBV12-4 to TRBJ1-5; D remains unclear. The V and J ends lost 5 bases and 6 bases respectively, with 8 bases between them. The CDR3 extends over 12 amino acids. The CDR3 region has the DNA TGTGCCAGCAGTGAGTGGAGTCAGCCCCAGCATTTT. Translated, it gives CASSEWSQPQHF.

This chain connects TRBV5-5 to TRBJ1-3; TRBD1 matches at 9 bases. The CDR3 extends over 16 amino acids. V shed 0 bases, J shed 4 bases, and the junction held 5 bases outside the gene matches. The germline gives CDR1 SGHKS, CDR2 YYEKEE (reference sequence). The CDR3 region has the DNA TGTGCCAGCAGCTTGGCCGGACAGGGGAGGGGAAACACCATATATTTT. Amino acid sequence: CASSLAGQGRGNTIYF.